These 5 T cell receptor beta chains came from one sample sequenced in a study of blood T cell repertoires in COVID-19. Profiled with immunoSEQ multiplex PCR; TCRdb holds only in-frame clones, not every one. Among some 320,000 clones, around 87% were seen once, and the ten largest hold about 5%. Specimen: PBMCs or T cells enriched from blood (not recorded which). These receptors were taken from a woman under 40 who had recovered from COVID-19.

The chain is built from TRBV10-3 and TRBJ2-1, with 7 bases identical to TRBD1. With V trimmed by 10 bases and J by 8 bases, 8 bases remained unmatched. There are 12 residues in the CDR3. Germline CDR1 and CDR2: ENHRY and SYGVKD. The CDR3 protein is CATRGPRDEQFF. The DNA for the CDR3 is TGTGCCACTAGGGGGCCGCGGGATGAGCAGTTCTTC.

The chain uses TRBV7-3 and TRBJ2-3; TRBD2 agrees at 9 bases. V gave up 2 bases and J gave up 0 bases; unmatched junction bases: 3. Germline loops: CDR1 SGHTA, CDR2 FQGTGA. The CDR3 is 16 amino acids. CDR3 nucleotide sequence: TGTGCCAGCAGCTTAGGAAGCGGGGGGAGCACAGATACGCAGTATTTT. Protein product: CASSLGSGGSTDTQYF.

The gene calls are TRBV7-9 and TRBJ2-5; 9 nucleotides line up with TRBD2. The CDR3 covers 16 residues. With 8 bases clipped from V and 1 base from J, the junction kept 11 bases outside the gene matches. CDR1 and CDR2 (germline): SEHNR, FQNEAQ (reference sequence). The DNA for the CDR3 is TGTGCCAGCGCGCGGTCAGCGGGGGGATTCCAAGAGACCCAGTACTTC. Translation gives CASARSAGGFQETQYF.

The chain employs TRBV6-5 and TRBJ1-1, with TRBD1 identical over 7 bases. This CDR3 has 15 amino acids. Germline V CDR1 and CDR2: MNHEY, SVGAGI. Trimming at V came to 7 bases and at J to 0 bases, leaving 8 bases not matched to a gene. CDR3 residues: CASNPTGTVNTEAFF. The CDR3 DNA reads as TGTGCCAGCAACCCGACCGGGACAGTGAACACTGAAGCTTTCTTT.

The V and J genes are TRBV7-9 and TRBJ2-7; TRBD1 is a possible D gene (5 bases). The CDR3 totals 17 residues. Per germline, CDR1 SEHNR and CDR2 FQNEAQ (reference sequence). Trimming took off 1 base at V and 1 base at J, with 17 bases between the two ends. The CDR3 DNA sequence: TGTGCCAGCAGCTTAGGTGGAAGGGGTCTTCCTTCCTACGAGCAGTACTTC. It is translated as CASSLGGRGLPSYEQYF.